These 19 T cell receptor beta chains were all obtained from the same sample, sequenced in a study of neoadjuvant anti-PD-1 for oral cavity cancer. Profiling relied on immunoSEQ multiplex PCR, and the TCRdb table lists in-frame clones only, not all of them. Of about 9,600 clones detected, 66% appear once; the ten largest clones hold less than 5%. As for time point: after neoadjuvant nivolumab, at surgical resection. The sample here was PBMCs, taken after nivolumab (anti-PD-1) treatment. The receptors stem from a person aged 35-80 years with oral cavity squamous cell carcinoma.

The chain recombines TRBV6-5 with TRBJ1-6; D unclear. Trimming pared 6 bases from V and 7 bases from J, leaving 13 bases between. The CDR3 spans 14 residues. Germline CDR1 reads MNHEY; CDR2 reads SVGAGI. DNA of the CDR3: TGTGCCAGCAGGCAAACGGGCCTCAATTCACCCCTCCACTTT. Translating gives CASRQTGLNSPLHF.

This clone was seen only a few times. The chain uses TRBV10-3 and TRBJ2-1, with D possibly matching TRBD2 (6 bases). This CDR3 region has 15 residues. Germline CDR1 is ENHRY and CDR2 is SYGVKD. V lost 2 bases and J 5 bases, leaving 13 bases between the germline ends. In DNA form, the CDR3 reads TGTGCCATCAGTGAGGGGGAACTAGCAGACAATGAGCAGTTCTTC. Its translation is CAISEGELADNEQFF.

This chain connects TRBV2 to TRBJ2-2; 7 nucleotides align to TRBD2. Germline V gene sequence: CDR1 SNHLY, CDR2 FYNNEI. V lost 1 base, J lost 0 bases, and 2 bases stayed unmatched. The CDR3 is 16 amino acids. CDR3 region: CASSEGLAANTGELFF. The CDR3 nucleotides are TGTGCCAGCAGTGAAGGACTAGCAGCGAACACCGGGGAGCTGTTTTTT.

The chain couples TRBV6-5 to TRBJ2-7; a weak D match, TRBD2 (5 bases). CDR1 and CDR2 from the germline V gene are MNHEY and SVGAGI. V was cut by 6 bases and J by 5 bases, with 17 bases left in between. This CDR3 region has 14 residues. CDR3 sequence: CASRSPVGSHEQYF. The CDR3 region has the DNA TGTGCCAGCAGATCCCCGGTAGGGAGCCACGAGCAGTACTTC.

The rearrangement uses TRBV10-2 and TRBJ1-5, with D perhaps matching TRBD1 (6 bases). V lost 6 bases and J 9 bases, leaving 21 bases between the germline ends. Germline assignment: CDR1 WSHSY and CDR2 SAAADI. The CDR3 loop spans 15 amino acids. The CDR3 DNA sequence: TGCGCCAGCAGAGAAGCTACAGGGAGGCGGGCGCCCCAGCATTTT. This translates into CASREATGRRAPQHF.

In its sample, this clone was seen a few times. The chain uses TRBV11-2 and TRBJ1-2, with D unclear. In germline, CDR1 is SGHAT, CDR2 FQNNGV. The V gene lost 1 base and the J gene lost 8 bases, with 14 bases spanning the gap. The CDR3 is made up of 14 amino acids. The CDR3 nucleotides read TGTGCCAGCAGCTTAGGGAGTTCAGGTCAAGGCTACACCTTC. The encoded protein is CASSLGSSGQGYTF.

V gene TRBV19 combines with J gene TRBJ2-7, with D possibly matching TRBD1 (5 bases). V was trimmed by 5 bases and J by 0 bases, leaving 17 bases between them. From germline, CDR1 is LNHDA and CDR2 SQIVND (reference sequence). This CDR3 has 16 residues. CDR3 protein: CASSGAGTLSSYEQYF. In nucleotides, the CDR3 is TGTGCCAGTAGTGGGGCAGGAACCTTGAGCTCCTACGAGCAGTACTTC.

This CDR3 is CASSELRTGANIQYF. CDR3 bases: TGTGCCAGCAGTGAATTAAGGACCGGAGCAAACATTCAGTACTTC. This chain connects TRBV6-1 to TRBJ2-4; unclear D gene. The V gene's germline CDR1 is MNHNS and CDR2 SASEGT. The CDR3 runs to 15 residues. The V end lost 2 bases, the J end lost 6 bases, and 14 bases lay between the germline ends.

This chain uses TRBV11-2 with TRBJ2-3; D gene ambiguous. V gave up 0 bases and J gave up 0 bases, with 4 bases separating them. The germline V gene has CDR1 SGHAT and CDR2 FQNNGV. This CDR3 comprises 14 residues. CDR3 DNA: TGTGCCAGCAGCTTAGATCCTAGCACAGATACGCAGTATTTT. Residues: CASSLDPSTDTQYF.

The rearrangement joins TRBV6-6 to TRBJ1-6; perhaps TRBD1 as D (6 bases). V shed 8 bases and J shed 8 bases, with 13 bases lying between them. Germline CDR1 MNHNY, CDR2 SVGAGI (reference sequence). This CDR3 is built from 13 residues. CDR3 sequence reads: CASRGQRDSPLHF. The CDR3 coding sequence is TGTGCCAGCCGCGGACAGAGGGATTCACCCCTCCACTTT.

The J gene is TRBJ2-5, the V gene TRBV10-1, with a possible D match to TRBD2 (7 bases). Per germline, CDR1 WNHNN and CDR2 SYGVQD (reference sequence). V lost 11 bases and J lost 4, with 17 bases in between. The CDR3 runs 13 residues. The CDR3 spells CAELGGARETQYF. The CDR3 nucleotides read TGCGCCGAGCTAGGGGGGGCACGAGAGACCCAGTACTTC.

The table lists this clone with a few counts. This chain links TRBV19 with TRBJ1-1; the D is unclear. This CDR3 contains 13 residues. From germline, CDR1 is LNHDA and CDR2 SQIVND (reference sequence). The V gene lost 2 bases and the J gene lost 3 bases, with 7 bases spanning the gap. In nucleotides, the CDR3 is TGTGCCAGTAGTATAACGCCAGACACTGAAGCTTTCTTT. This translates into CASSITPDTEAFF. The full variable domain, completed using reference TRBV19 and TRBJ1-1, is DGGITQSPKYLFRKEGQNVTLSCEQNLNHDAMYWYRQDPGQGLRLIYYSQIVNDFQKGDIAEGYSVSREKKESFPLTVTSAQKNPTAFYLCASSITPDTEAFFGQGTRLTVV.

J is TRBJ2-1 and V is TRBV5-1; 12 bases are a match to TRBD2. CDR3 length: 16 amino acids. Germline trimming cut 4 bases from V and 2 bases from J; bases unmatched to any gene: 4. Per the germline V gene, CDR1 is SGHRS and CDR2 is YFSETQ. CDR3 nucleotides: TGCGCCAGCAGCCTTACTAGCGGGGGGACCTACAATGAGCAGTTCTTC. Encoded protein: CASSLTSGGTYNEQFF.

This clone was seen only a few times. This sequence joins TRBV27 and TRBJ1-1; 7 bases line up with TRBD1. This CDR3 is built from 16 residues. Germline V gives CDR1 MNHEY, CDR2 SMNVEV (reference sequence). J gave up 1 base and V 2 bases, and 7 bases lay outside the gene matches. CDR3 amino acids: CASSLGNRGGNTEAFF. CDR3 nucleotide sequence: TGTGCCAGCAGTTTAGGAAACAGGGGAGGGAACACTGAAGCTTTCTTT.

This chain connects TRBV6-1 to TRBJ1-5; tentatively, D is TRBD1 (5 bases). CDR3 length equals 15 residues. Trimming removed 7 bases at V and 5 bases at J, with 18 bases between. Germline lookup yields CDR1 MNHNS and CDR2 SASEGT. CDR3 in DNA: TGTGCCAGCAACCCGGCTTCGGGGGGTTATCAGCCCCAGCATTTT. This sequence encodes CASNPASGGYQPQHF.

Note on this clone: The germline gene is not matched at one end of the junction; a read error may be the cause. This chain uses TRBV5-1 with TRBJ2-3, with TRBD2 matching over 9 bases. The CDR3 totals 16 residues. CDR1 and CDR2 (germline): SGHRS, YFSETQ. CDR3: CASSSRGSGGTDAQYF. CDR3 nucleotides: TGCGCCAGCAGCTCCCGGGGTAGCGGGGGTACAGATGCGCAGTATTTT.

The chain has TRBV27 and TRBJ2-2; the D is unclear. V lost 10 bases and J lost 4, with 10 bases in between. The CDR3 length is 12 residues. CDR1 is MNHEY, CDR2 SMNVEV, per germline (reference sequence). For the CDR3, the DNA is TGTGCCATCCTAGGGCCCACCGGGGAGCTGTTTTTT. Amino acid sequence: CAILGPTGELFF.

The chain couples TRBV6-5 to TRBJ1-2; tentative D call: TRBD1 (5 bases). V gave up 2 bases and J gave up 5 bases, with 6 bases separating them. Germline values: CDR1 MNHEY, CDR2 SVGAGI. The CDR3 sequence is 12 residues long. CDR3 region: CASSYPGYGYTF. The CDR3 DNA sequence: TGTGCCAGCAGTTACCCAGGGTATGGCTACACCTTC.

This chain connects TRBV19 to TRBJ2-2; TRBD2 matches 12 bases. This CDR3 spans 16 amino acids. J was trimmed by 4 bases and V by 5 bases; bases with no gene match: 5. CDR1 and CDR2 from the germline V gene are LNHDA and SQIVND (reference sequence). CDR3: CASSLTSGRFTGELFF. The CDR3 DNA sequence: TGTGCCAGTAGTCTGACTAGCGGGAGATTCACCGGGGAGCTGTTTTTT.